What follows describes a single T cell receptor beta chain. The assay was immunoSEQ multiplex PCR, and TCRdb's table has in-frame clones only and misses some. Of 380,000 or so clones in the sample, more than 65% were seen once. The sample is drawn from a study of blood T cell repertoires in COVID-19. The overall study: The United States, Italy and Spain supplied acute and convalescent COVID-19 samples.

Per germline, CDR1 LNHDA and CDR2 SQIVND (reference sequence). CDR3 length equals 15 residues. V was clipped by 3 bases and J by 1 base, with 10 bases between them. This clonotype was obtained from a human donor with acute or convalescent COVID-19. The donor label of this sample is uncertain. The sample comprised peripheral blood. The J gene is TRBJ1-5, the V gene TRBV19; D is unclear. CDR3 in amino acids: CASSISGSSNQPQHF. CDR3 DNA sequence: TGTGCCAGTAGTATTTCGGGGTCGAGCAATCAGCCCCAGCATTTT.